The 24 T cell receptor beta chains below come from one sample, sequenced in a study of OX40 agonist ivuxolimab in advanced cancers. Clones were read by immunoSEQ multiplex PCR, and TCRdb kept only the in-frame ones, dropping some. Found here are more than 50,000 clones, 75% to 85% of them singletons; the top ten hold about 0.69%. Sequencing used CD4+ or CD8+ T cells sorted from blood, obtained in a trial of the OX40 agonist ivuxolimab. These receptors were collected from an adult with an advanced solid tumor such as melanoma, head and neck, liver or kidney cancer.

V gene TRBV27 combines with J gene TRBJ2-2; D perhaps matches TRBD1 (5 bases). The CDR3 extends over 14 amino acids. Germline V gene lookup returns CDR1 MNHEY and CDR2 SMNVEV (reference sequence). Trimming removed 7 bases from V and 0 bases from J, with 9 bases in between. This chain's CDR3 is CASKGAPNTGELFF. In DNA form, the CDR3 reads TGTGCCAGCAAAGGGGCCCCGAACACCGGGGAGCTGTTTTTT.

The V gene is TRBV5-4, the J gene TRBJ2-1; TRBD2 aligns across 8 bases. V dropped 4 bases and J dropped 4; count of bases not matched to a gene: 4. Germline loops: CDR1 SGHNT, CDR2 YYREEE (reference sequence). The length of the CDR3 is 14 residues. The CDR3 DNA reads TGTGCCAGCAGCCCCGGGGGGGCGTACAATGAGCAGTTCTTC. Translated: CASSPGGAYNEQFF.

This clone was found once. This chain connects TRBV7-9 to TRBJ2-1; the D is unclear. This CDR3 is built from 13 residues. The V end lost 3 bases, the J end lost 2 bases, and 5 bases lay between the germline ends. The germline V gene has CDR1 SEHNR and CDR2 FQNEAQ (reference sequence). CDR3 nucleotide sequence: TGTGCCAGCAGCTTCGGCACCTACAATGAGCAGTTCTTC. Its translation is CASSFGTYNEQFF.

This chain connects TRBV2 to TRBJ1-6; 10 nucleotides align to TRBD1. After removal of 1 base from V and 7 bases from J, the junction contained 1 base not matched to a gene. The CDR3 totals 15 residues. CDR1 is SNHLY and CDR2 is FYNNEI in the germline V gene. The CDR3 coding sequence is TGTGCCAGCAGTGAAGGGGACAGGGGAAATTCACCCCTCCACTTT. Residues: CASSEGDRGNSPLHF.

The CDR3 DNA sequence: TGTGCCAGTAGTATCGGGGCAGGGGAGACCCAGTACTTC. Its protein is CASSIGAGETQYF. This rearrangement joins TRBV19 to TRBJ2-5; D possibly uses TRBD1 or TRBD2 (5 bases each). Per germline, CDR1 LNHDA and CDR2 SQIVND (reference sequence). Deletions cut 3 bases from V and 5 bases from J, with 10 bases between. CDR3 length: 13 residues.

This chain connects TRBV18 to TRBJ1-2, with D unclear. Trimming left V 5 bases short and J 7 bases short, with 14 bases between. This CDR3 spans 13 amino acids. CDR1 is KGHSH and CDR2 is LQKENI in the germline V gene. The CDR3 DNA reads as TGTGCCAGCTCAGAGGGCAGGCTTGGTGGCTACACCTTC. Translated, it gives CASSEGRLGGYTF. The variable domain in full, with the rest retrieved from reference TRBV18 and TRBJ1-2, is NAGVMQNPRHLVRRRGQEARLRCSPMKGHSHVYWYRQLPEEGLKFMVYLQKENIIDESGMPKERFSAEFPKEGPSILRIQQVVRGDSAAYFCASSEGRLGGYTFGSGTRLTVV.

This chain's CDR3 is CASSSLNFRVPNQPQHF. Here the CDR3 DNA reads TGTGCCAGCAGCTCTCTAAATTTCAGGGTCCCCAATCAGCCCCAGCATTTT. This sequence joins TRBV28 and TRBJ1-5; a possible D gene is TRBD1 (5 bases). This CDR3 is built from 17 residues. Trimming cost V 6 bases and J 3 bases, with 21 bases left between them. CDR1 is MDHEN and CDR2 is SYDVKM in the germline V gene.

The rearrangement uses TRBV6-5 and TRBJ1-5; D is unclear. The CDR3 is 13 amino acids. CDR1 and CDR2 from the germline V gene are MNHEY and SVGAGI. Trimming removed 0 bases at V and 6 bases at J, with 6 bases between. The CDR3 spells CASSYSRIQPQHF. CDR3 bases: TGTGCCAGCAGTTACTCAAGGATTCAGCCCCAGCATTTT.

V gene TRBV28 combines with J gene TRBJ2-7; D tentatively fits TRBD1 or TRBD2 (6 bases each). V lost 10 bases, J lost 3 bases, and 16 bases lay in between. CDR3 length equals 13 residues. Looked up from germline, CDR1 is MDHEN and CDR2 is SYDVKM. The DNA of the CDR3 is TGTGCCACCGGGACGGGGGCGCTCTACGAGCAGTACTTC. This translates into CATGTGALYEQYF. The full variable domain, with the rest looked up from reference TRBV28 and TRBJ2-7, is DVKVTQSSRYLVKRTGEKVFLECVQDMDHENMFWYRQDPGLGLRLIYFSYDVKMKEKGDIPEGYSVSREKKERFSLILESASTNQTSMYLCATGTGALYEQYFGPGTRLTVT.

In this sample, this clone turned up a few times. The J gene is TRBJ1-1, the V gene TRBV5-5, with 8 bases lining up with TRBD1. This CDR3 has 15 residues. Germline V lookup: CDR1 SGHKS, CDR2 YYEKEE (reference sequence). J was trimmed by 3 bases and V by 0 bases; bases with no gene match: 4. In nucleotides, the CDR3 is TGTGCCAGCAGCTTGGCAGGGGGCGCGTACACTGAAGCTTTCTTT. It codes for CASSLAGGAYTEAFF. The full variable domain, completed using reference TRBV5-5 and TRBJ1-1, is DAGVTQSPTHLIKTRGQQVTLRCSPISGHKSVSWYQQVLGQGPQFIFQYYEKEERGRGNFPDRFSARQFPNYSSELNVNALLLGDSALYLCASSLAGGAYTEAFFGQGTRLTVV.

This clone has just one count. The chain combines TRBV29-1 with TRBJ1-2; possibly TRBD1 for D (5 bases). The length of the CDR3 is 12 residues. Deletions cut 3 bases from V and 5 bases from J, with 10 bases between. Germline V gene lookup returns CDR1 SQVTM and CDR2 ANQGSEA. The DNA of the CDR3 is TGCAGCGTTGACTTTGGGGGATATGGCTACACCTTC. Translation: CSVDFGGYGYTF.

This chain links TRBV7-9 with TRBJ2-7; 10 positions match TRBD2. The germline gives CDR1 SEHNR, CDR2 FQNEAQ (reference sequence). V dropped 5 bases and J dropped 2; count of bases not matched to a gene: 6. The CDR3 spans 15 residues. Here the CDR3 DNA reads TGTGCCAGCAGCCAAGGGACTAGCGAGACCTACGAGCAGTACTTC. It translates to CASSQGTSETYEQYF.

The chain has TRBV6-1 and TRBJ1-2; D is possibly TRBD1 (5 bases). V shed 2 bases and J shed 1 base, with 5 bases lying between them. Germline V gives CDR1 MNHNS, CDR2 SASEGT. This CDR3 has 13 amino acids. The CDR3 sequence is CASSEQGNYGYTF. The CDR3 DNA is TGTGCCAGCAGTGAACAGGGTAACTATGGCTACACCTTC.

V usage is TRBV7-9 and J usage is TRBJ2-4; tentatively, D is TRBD2 (6 bases). The V end lost 3 bases, the J end lost 3 bases, and 12 bases lay between the germline ends. The germline gives CDR1 SEHNR, CDR2 FQNEAQ (reference sequence). CDR3 length: 15 residues. This CDR3 reads CASSFSGEVKNIQYF. DNA of the CDR3: TGTGCCAGCAGCTTTTCGGGGGAAGTCAAAAACATTCAGTACTTC.

This chain links TRBV9 with TRBJ2-5, with 9 bases lining up with TRBD2. This CDR3 comprises 14 residues. The germline gives CDR1 SGDLS, CDR2 YYNGEE. J lost 2 bases, V lost 1 base, and 0 bases had no gene match. CDR3 nucleotides: TGTGCCAGCAGCGTAAGCGGGGGGCAAGAGACCCAGTACTTC. It is translated as CASSVSGGQETQYF.

The chain employs TRBV18 and TRBJ2-5; D gene unclear. V lost 2 bases and J 3 bases, leaving 13 bases between the germline ends. CDR3 length: 15 residues. The germline gives CDR1 KGHSH, CDR2 LQKENI. The CDR3, as DNA: TGTGCCAGCTCACCAAATCTCTCGCAGGAAGAGACCCAGTACTTC. It translates to CASSPNLSQEETQYF.

This chain links TRBV10-3 with TRBJ2-7; D is unresolved. V lost 4 bases and J 6 bases, leaving 16 bases between the germline ends. The length of the CDR3 is 14 residues. Germline loops: CDR1 ENHRY, CDR2 SYGVKD. CDR3 coding DNA: TGTGCCATCAGTGTCGGACCGGCCGGATCCGAGCAGTACTTC. Protein product: CAISVGPAGSEQYF.

V and J are TRBV4-1 and TRBJ1-1; D uncertain. V dropped 6 bases and J dropped 0 bases, with 5 bases sitting between them. This CDR3 has 12 amino acids. Germline CDR1 is MGHRA and CDR2 is YSYEKL. The CDR3 spells CASRRMNTEAFF. The CDR3 nucleotides read TGCGCCAGCAGAAGAATGAACACTGAAGCTTTCTTT.

The V gene is TRBV7-9, the J gene TRBJ2-2, with D perhaps TRBD1 (6 bases). The V end lost 3 bases, the J end lost 3 bases, and 11 bases lay between the germline ends. In germline, CDR1 is SEHNR, CDR2 FQNEAQ (reference sequence). The CDR3 runs to 15 residues. Here the CDR3 DNA reads TGTGCCAGCAGCTTGGACAGTTACTACACCGGGGAGCTGTTTTTT. Its translation is CASSLDSYYTGELFF. Supplemented by reference TRBV7-9 and TRBJ2-2, the full variable domain reads DTGVSQNPRHKITKRGQNVTFRCDPISEHNRLYWYRQTLGQGPEFLTYFQNEAQLEKSRLLSDRFSAERPKGSFSTLEIQRTEQGDSAMYLCASSLDSYYTGELFFGEGSRLTVL.

The chain employs TRBV2 and TRBJ2-1; TRBD2 might be the D (5 bases). The V end was cut by 2 bases, the J end by 5 bases, with 7 bases between. The length of the CDR3 is 13 residues. Germline CDR1 SNHLY, CDR2 FYNNEI. CDR3 DNA sequence: TGTGCCAGCAGTGAACGGCGGGACAATGAGCAGTTCTTC. It yields the protein CASSERRDNEQFF. Using reference TRBV2 and TRBJ2-1 for the parts outside the CDR3, the full variable domain is EPEVTQTPSHQVTQMGQEVILRCVPISNHLYFYWYRQILGQKVEFLVSFYNNEISEKSEIFDDQFSVERPDGSNFTLKIRSTKLEDSAMYFCASSERRDNEQFFGPGTRLTVL.

The chain combines TRBV7-2 with TRBJ1-4, with no clear D. The germline CDR1 and CDR2 sequences are SGHTA and FQGNSA. V dropped 0 bases and J dropped 5 bases, with 4 bases sitting between them. The CDR3 has 13 amino acids. The CDR3 here is CASSLAPNEKLFF. The CDR3 DNA follows: TGTGCCAGCAGCTTAGCCCCCAATGAAAAACTGTTTTTT.

V gene TRBV5-1 combines with J gene TRBJ1-2; no firm D call. V was cut by 4 bases and J by 8 bases, with 21 bases left in between. The CDR3 spans 15 residues. Germline V gene lookup returns CDR1 SGHRS and CDR2 YFSETQ. DNA for the CDR3: TGCGCCAGCAGCCTCGGACCCCATAGAGCATCCGGCTACACCTTC. Amino acid sequence: CASSLGPHRASGYTF.

The rearrangement uses TRBV14 and TRBJ1-5; perhaps TRBD1 as D (6 bases). This CDR3 has 18 amino acids. CDR1 SGHDN and CDR2 FVKESK come from the germline V gene. Trimming stripped 2 bases from V and 1 base from J, with 18 bases between. The CDR3 bases are TGTGCCAGCAGCCAAAGATCTTTGAGGACAGTCAGCAATCAGCCCCAGCATTTT. Amino acids: CASSQRSLRTVSNQPQHF. Drawing the rest from reference TRBV14 and TRBJ1-5, the complete variable domain is EAGVTQFPSHSVIEKGQTVTLRCDPISGHDNLYWYRRVMGKEIKFLLHFVKESKQDESGMPNNRFLAERTGGTYSTLKVQPAELEDSGVYFCASSQRSLRTVSNQPQHFGDGTRLSIL.

In this sample, this clone turned up once. The rearrangement uses TRBV6-1 and TRBJ1-2, with D possibly matching TRBD1 (6 bases). The germline V gene has CDR1 MNHNS and CDR2 SASEGT. CDR3 length: 13 residues. Deletions cut 7 bases from V and 8 bases from J, with 17 bases between. CDR3 loop: CASNGGQAGGYTF. The CDR3, as DNA: TGTGCCAGCAACGGGGGGCAGGCCGGCGGCTACACCTTC.